One and the same sample provided the 17 T cell receptor beta chains below, sequenced in a study of CXCR3-negative and CXCR3-positive naive CD8 T cells. The authors made the TRB cDNA libraries by 5' RACE using UMI labels. No DNA is given; TCRdb re-called the 5' RACE reads and lists each CDR3 protein once. The table counts tens of thousands of distinct CDR3 sequences; 0.85% to 1.4% lies in the top ten. Sequenced sample: naive CXCR3- CD8+ T cells from blood. Subset in this sample: CD45RO-CCR7+CD27+CD95- naive CD8+ T cells lacking CXCR3 (TNR3-). The receptors stem from a human donor in good health. Some clones in this sample may be carry-over from other donors' samples.

The gene calls are TRBV7-2 and TRBJ1-5. This CDR3 has 17 amino acids. CDR1 is SGHTA, CDR2 FQGNSA, per germline. The chain's CDR3 is CASSSDWGEYSNQPQHF. The full variable domain, rest sourced from reference TRBV7-2 and TRBJ1-5, is GAGVSQSPSNKVTEKGKDVELRCDPISGHTALYWYRQSLGQGLEFLIYFQGNSAPDKSGLPSDRFSAERTGGSVSTLTIQRTQQEDSAVYLCASSSDWGEYSNQPQHFGDGTRLSIL.

The chain joins TRBV7-8 to TRBJ2-7; TCRdb designates TRBD1, a call that cannot be tested without DNA. The CDR3 loop spans 14 amino acids. In germline, CDR1 is SGHVS, CDR2 FQNEAQ. CDR3 amino acids: CASTHRGRTYEQYF.

The chain recombines TRBV29-1 with TRBJ1-1; the TCRdb call, TRBD1, lacks DNA for checking. This CDR3 is built from 12 residues. Looked up from germline, CDR1 is SQVTM and CDR2 is ANQGSEA. CDR3: CSALGGDTEAFF.

Here the CDR3 reads CSAKIFGRTGGKLGVDEQFF. V and J are TRBV29-1 and TRBJ2-1; TCRdb calls TRBD1, which cannot be checked without DNA. The CDR3 runs 20 residues. Germline CDR1 is SQVTM and CDR2 is ANQGSEA.

V is TRBV6-5 and J is TRBJ1-4. Germline V CDR1 and CDR2: MNHEY, SVGAGI. This CDR3 is 15 amino acids long. CDR3 residues: CASSSTNVINEKLFF.

The rearrangement links TRBV28 to TRBJ1-5. The germline CDR1 and CDR2 sequences are MDHEN and SYDVKM. The CDR3 is 12 amino acids. The CDR3: CASSPTVKPQHF. Combining the CDR3 with reference TRBV28 and TRBJ1-5 gives the whole variable domain DVKVTQSSRYLVKRTGEKVFLECVQDMDHENMFWYRQDPGLGLRLIYFSYDVKMKEKGDIPEGYSVSREKKERFSLILESASTNQTSMYLCASSPTVKPQHFGDGTRLSIL.

The V gene is TRBV29-1, the J gene TRBJ2-1. Germline values: CDR1 SQVTM, CDR2 ANQGSEA. The CDR3 consists of 14 residues. CDR3 sequence: CSAPSENSYNEQFF.

The V gene is TRBV6-2 or TRBV6-3, the J gene TRBJ2-1; TCRdb returns TRBD1, unconfirmable since there is no DNA. Per the germline V gene, CDR1 is MNHEY and CDR2 is SVGEGT. The CDR3 consists of 13 residues. CDR3 sequence: CASGDGAYREQFF.

The V gene is TRBV5-1, the J gene TRBJ2-1. Germline CDR1 reads SGHRS; CDR2 reads YFSETQ. CDR3 length equals 14 residues. CDR3 in amino acids: CASMEQSSYNEQFF.

V gene TRBV29-1 combines with J gene TRBJ2-1; TCRdb reports TRBD1, a call that lacks DNA to check it against. This CDR3 comprises 14 residues. Germline lookup yields CDR1 SQVTM and CDR2 ANQGSEA. The CDR3 sequence: CSVAIGNSGNEQFF.

The gene calls are TRBV7-9 and TRBJ2-7; TCRdb returns TRBD2, unconfirmable since there is no DNA. Germline values: CDR1 SEHNR, CDR2 FQNEAQ (reference sequence). This CDR3 contains 14 residues. The CDR3 sequence is CASSLGGLAYEQYF.

The chain recombines TRBV7-9 with TRBJ1-1; the D gene TCRdb calls, TRBD1, cannot be checked with no DNA. This CDR3 is 15 amino acids long. In germline, CDR1 is SEHNR, CDR2 FQNEAQ (reference sequence). The CDR3 sequence: CASSPHTGQNTEAFF.

J is TRBJ2-6 and V is TRBV5-6; TCRdb returns TRBD1, unconfirmable since there is no DNA. This CDR3 contains 16 residues. Germline values: CDR1 SGHDT, CDR2 YYEEEE. This chain's CDR3 is CASSSRPGRGANVLTF.

The chain employs TRBV28 and TRBJ1-1. The CDR3 contains 13 residues. CDR1 and CDR2 (germline): MDHEN, SYDVKM. CDR3 sequence: CASRDVQNTEAFF.

The chain uses TRBV24-1 and TRBJ2-2; without DNA, the TCRdb call of TRBD2 cannot be checked. Germline CDR1 KGHDR, CDR2 SFDVKD. The CDR3 spans 13 residues. CDR3 residues: CATSDLGGGELFF.

The rearrangement joins TRBV12-5 to TRBJ1-2; TCRdb picks TRBD1, but there is no DNA to check that call. The CDR3 runs to 15 residues. CDR1 and CDR2 from the germline V gene are LGHNT and FRNRAP. The CDR3 protein is CASGLDDRVHYGYTF.

The chain combines TRBV5-1 with TRBJ2-1. This CDR3 is built from 13 residues. From germline, CDR1 is SGHRS and CDR2 YFSETQ. Here the CDR3 reads CASSYGPYNEQFF. The full variable domain, its missing parts supplied by reference TRBV5-1 and TRBJ2-1, is KAGVTQTPRYLIKTRGQQVTLSCSPISGHRSVSWYQQTPGQGLQFLFEYFSETQRNKGNFPGRFSGRQFSNSRSEMNVSTLELGDSALYLCASSYGPYNEQFFGPGTRLTVL.